This T cell receptor beta chain came from a study of T cell repertoires in cytomegalovirus infection (dated by TCRdb to between 2018 and 2021). Looking at the study overall: Because public TCR beta signatures pointed to carriage of CMV infection together with the matching HLA type, the HLA type of each donor mattered for the analysis.

This clonotype was seen ten or more times. What this receptor recognizes is not known. The sample holds no much larger clone one base away, and base qualities are not on file. The instrument given in TCRdb is Illumina HiSeq 1500. The raw public data were reprocessed by TCRdb itself: fastp quality trimming at Q25, MiXCR clonotype calling, in-frame beta chains only. Duplicate CDR3 protein sequences are folded into a single record with the most common DNA and genes. This sample lists some 250,000 distinct CDR3 sequences; less than 9.5% were detected once. The ten top clones hold approximately 15% of the sample. V loses 5 bases, J loses 4 bases, and the germline ends lie 12 bases apart. Spanning cysteine to phenylalanine, the CDR3 consists of 14 amino acids. Just CDR3 DNA is preserved here, 42 bases in frame from base 1. CDR1 and CDR2, looked up from the germline V gene (reference sequence), are SSHAT and FNYEAQ.

Results and caveats for the whole study, not just this receptor: In both this cohort and an independent roughly 330-donor cohort, the cumulative frequency of public TCR beta family members distinguished carriers of CMV infection plus the relevant HLA type. The ex vivo response was dominated by HLA-C-restricted CMV-specific TCR beta clonotypes, which also provided the single most frequent clonotype in two of eight donors.

The source material was PBMCs. This chain joins TRBV7-7 to TRBJ2-1; no D gene is confidently identified. The origin of this receptor is a human donor in good health (CMV status not recorded). Some clones in this sample may be carry-over from other donors' samples. In nucleotides, the sequence is TGTGCCAGCAGCCCACTTGGGGAATACAATGAGCAGTTCTTC. Translated, it gives CASSPLGEYNEQFF.